This T cell receptor (beta chain) was sequenced for a study of cytomegalovirus exposure and HLA in healthy donors. Overall study results and limits: Rare sequences made up most TCRs, while some public TCRs were found in many donors. Donor immune exposure was known only as CMV serostatus. A later analysis linked a missense variant in DCLRE1C to the trimming of TCR beta V and J genes.

On this clone itself: Its antigen is not identified.

The PCR made use of 60 Vbeta and 13 Jbeta primers. In the authors' workflow: A later analysis tallied some 80 million unique TCR beta chains, 9 million to 12 million of them shared. Produced via immunoSEQ multiplex PCR; TCRdb's table is partial and in-frame only. V and J calls and clone size are copied from that table; D and trimming were computed from the DNA. Seen here are 140,000 to 150,000 clones, around three quarters observed once, and the top ten hold approximately 1.8%. The V end lost 4 bases, the J end lost 2 bases, and 10 bases lay between the germline ends. Germline CDR1 and CDR2: SGDLS and YYNGEE. The CDR3 is made up of 13 amino acids.

The V gene is TRBV9, the J gene TRBJ2-7, with a tentative D call TRBD1 (5 bases). This receptor was identified in a man aged 40-49 years in good health and CMV-seronegative. The sequenced sample was PBMCs. For the CDR3, the DNA is TGTGCCAGCAGCCCAGACAGTGCCTACGAGCAGTACTTC. Translating gives CASSPDSAYEQYF.